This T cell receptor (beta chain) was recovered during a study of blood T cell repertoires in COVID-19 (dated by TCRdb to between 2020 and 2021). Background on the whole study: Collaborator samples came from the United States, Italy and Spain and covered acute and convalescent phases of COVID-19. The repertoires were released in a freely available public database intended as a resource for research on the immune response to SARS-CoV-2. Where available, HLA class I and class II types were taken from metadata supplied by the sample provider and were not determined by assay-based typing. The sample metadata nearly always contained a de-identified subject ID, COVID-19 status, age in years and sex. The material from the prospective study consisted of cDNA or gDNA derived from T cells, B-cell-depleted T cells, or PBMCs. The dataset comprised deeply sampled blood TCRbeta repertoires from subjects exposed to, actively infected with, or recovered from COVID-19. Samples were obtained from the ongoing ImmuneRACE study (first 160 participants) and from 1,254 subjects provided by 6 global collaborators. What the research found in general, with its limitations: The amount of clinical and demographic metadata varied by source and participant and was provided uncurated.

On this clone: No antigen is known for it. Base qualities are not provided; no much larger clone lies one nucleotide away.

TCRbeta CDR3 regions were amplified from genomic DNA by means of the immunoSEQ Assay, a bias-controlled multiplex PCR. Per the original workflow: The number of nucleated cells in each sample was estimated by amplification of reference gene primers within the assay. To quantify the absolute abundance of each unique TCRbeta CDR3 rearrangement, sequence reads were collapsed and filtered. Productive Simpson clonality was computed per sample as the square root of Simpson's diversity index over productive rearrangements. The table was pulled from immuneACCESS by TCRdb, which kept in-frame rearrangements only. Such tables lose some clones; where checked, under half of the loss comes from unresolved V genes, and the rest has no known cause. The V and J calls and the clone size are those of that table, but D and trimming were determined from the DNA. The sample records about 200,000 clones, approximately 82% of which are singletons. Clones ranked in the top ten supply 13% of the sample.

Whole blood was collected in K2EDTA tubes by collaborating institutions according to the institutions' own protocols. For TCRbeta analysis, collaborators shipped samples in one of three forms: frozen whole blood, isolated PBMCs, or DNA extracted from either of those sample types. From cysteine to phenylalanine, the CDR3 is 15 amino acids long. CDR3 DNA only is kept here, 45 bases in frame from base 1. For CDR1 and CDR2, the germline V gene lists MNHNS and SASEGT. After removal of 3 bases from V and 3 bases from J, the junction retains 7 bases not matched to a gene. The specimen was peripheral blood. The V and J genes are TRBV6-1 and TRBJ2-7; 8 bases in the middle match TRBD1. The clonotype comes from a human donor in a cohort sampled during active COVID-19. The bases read TGTGCCAGCAGTGACGGGACAGGCCTTGACTACGAGCAGTACTTC. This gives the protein CASSDGTGLDYEQYF.